This TCR beta chain was identified during a study of shared clonotypes between healthy human individuals. Study at large: CD4 naive cells filled three plates per donor, CD4 memory three, CD8 naive two and CD8 memory one.

Measured with immunoSEQ multiplex PCR; TCRdb has only the in-frame clones, and not every one. In the table there are 640,000 or so clones, about three quarters of which are singletons. Germline values: CDR1 MDHEN, CDR2 SYDVKM. CDR3 length: 16 residues. Trimming stripped 5 bases from V and 1 base from J, with 17 bases between. Worth noting for this clone: What it binds is not known.

Naive CD45RA+ and memory CD45RA-negative subsets were split from CD4+ cells. Overall study findings and caveats: Only blood was sampled, and tissue TCR repertoires likely differ from blood ones.

The sample comprised memory CD4+ T cells sorted from blood. The subset denotes: CD45RA-negative fraction. The rearrangement joins TRBV28 to TRBJ1-2; D unclear. This TCR was sampled from a woman in her 30s in good health. CDR3 loop: CASSPPHGKLNYGYTF. The CDR3 coding sequence is TGTGCCAGCAGTCCGCCGCACGGCAAGCTTAACTATGGCTACACCTTC.